This record looks at one T cell receptor beta chain sequence and its context. This clonotype has a count of ten or more. This clone's antigen is unknown. No clone much larger than this one lies a single base away; base qualities are absent. This sample is drawn from a study of regulatory T cells in long-lasting Graves disease (dated by TCRdb to 2020 to 2022). Some background on the complete study: Patients with newly diagnosed Graves' disease had been on antithyroid drugs for under 3 months. This study used TCR sequencing and RNA sequencing of peripheral blood to compare persistent Graves' disease patients against newly diagnosed Graves' disease patients. The study was conducted in China and was registered as a clinical trial. A total of about 35 samples underwent TCR sequencing, from roughly 13 patients with persistent Graves' disease and 20 or so patients with newly diagnosed Graves' disease. What the authors observed across the whole study: Peripheral blood alone was examined, since thyroid tissue, which constituted the primary lesion, could not be accessed. Persistent patients shared more public clonotypes among themselves (around 2,700) than newly diagnosed patients did (more than 950). Sequencing and analysis were restricted to the TCR beta chain. Compared with newly diagnosed patients, persistent Graves' disease patients had lower TCR Shannon entropy and fewer highly expanded clones, which suggests clonal expansion. As a limitation, the authors acknowledged that the small sample size may reduce accuracy. TRBV28, TRBJ1-2 and TRBJ2-5 were preferentially used in persistent disease, while TRBV20-1 and TRBJ2-1 were favored in newly diagnosed disease.

The germline V gene (reference sequence) supplies CDR1 SEHNR and CDR2 FQNEAQ. V was cut back by 0 bases and J by 4 bases, leaving a gap of 18 bases between them. The CDR3 has 18 amino acids, counting the end cysteine and phenylalanine. The CDR3 DNA has 54 bases and is translated from base 1. The method was multiplex PCR. The instrument was an Illumina HiSeq 4000. CDR3 regions were amplified by Arm-PCR with iRepertoire HTBI primers to construct TCR beta libraries. Gel purification was performed on PCR products prior to sequencing. In the paper's pipeline: Gene usage analysis of CDR3 amino acid clonotypes used the approximately 56 TRBV and around 13 TRBJ segments found across samples. Filtered high-quality paired reads were merged into contigs using COPE and FqMerger. BLAST was used to align contigs to the IMGT TRBV, TRBD and TRBJ reference genes, and CDR3 was defined following IMGT. Any clonotype with a frequency above 0.1% was counted as a highly expanded clone. Repertoire diversity was measured by Shannon entropy, and V-J evenness by the Gini coefficient. A clonotype was considered public if more than one individual shared it. The public sequencing data were trimmed at Q25 with fastp and processed into clonotypes with MiXCR by TCRdb, which kept only in-frame beta chains. CDR3 protein duplicates are merged, each entry listing the most common genes and DNA. What appears here as the V and J calls and clone size reflects TCRdb's work, not the paper's. In all, the sample holds over 450,000 distinct CDR3 sequences, and 9.5% to 15% of those were seen once. The ten biggest clones cover roughly 8.9% of the sample.

This sample's time point label indicates: newly diagnosed GD, antithyroid drugs for less than 3 months. For both TCR sequencing and RNA sequencing, RNA was extracted from PBMCs in TRIzol. The diagnosis of Graves' disease followed American Thyroid Association guidelines. Patients for the study were recruited at an endocrinology department in Xi'an, China. Each patient gave 7 to 9.5 milliliters of peripheral blood, collected in an EDTA anticoagulant tube. Ficoll Paque Plus density gradient separation was used to isolate PBMCs, and no further T cell sorting was done. An Agilent 2100 Bioanalyzer and agarose gel were used to check RNA quality, and a NanoDrop 2000 was used to measure RNA concentration. These same data were also listed under a study on T cells in Graves' hyperthyroidism and ophthalmopathy. That second report states: Graves' hyperthyroidism was defined as stable when no progression to ophthalmopathy occurred over 18 months of follow-up. Hyperthyroidism patients were newly diagnosed, had a disease duration of under 2 months, and were aged 18 to 65 years. The study excluded patients with uncontrolled infections, other autoimmune diseases, pregnancy or lactation. Diagnoses relied on clinical symptoms, serum thyroxine and TRAb, thyroid ultrasound and orbital computed tomography. For the first round of RT-PCR on the TCR CDR3, the HTBI primer set was used together with the Qiagen OneStep RT-PCR kit. Blood samples also contained most of the expanded thyroid clonotypes (frequency above 0.001), which suggests that blood repertoires may reflect thyroid immune responses. A 13 V-J signature model separated ophthalmopathy from stable hyperthyroidism, with approximately 86% sensitivity and 81.08% specificity in cross-validation and 80%/75% in testing. In validation, the model predicted progression to ophthalmopathy with over 60% sensitivity and 72.22% specificity, a median of around 6.6 months before onset. To identify distinguishing TCR V-J signatures, a discovery cohort of 90 to 100 patients was used, comprising 43 with Graves' ophthalmopathy and 57 with stable Graves' hyperthyroidism. Prospective prediction of ophthalmopathy was tested in an independent validation cohort consisting of 18 hyperthyroidism patients and around 16 patients who later progressed to ophthalmopathy. The 100 discovery patients were randomly divided into training and test sets at a 7:3 ratio. In addition, the study compared T-cell repertoires in thyroid tissue and in blood from six Graves' hyperthyroidism patients. Following sampling, methimazole starting at 30 mg daily was given to hyperthyroidism patients, and high-dose intravenous methylprednisolone was given to ophthalmopathy patients. Libraries were constructed in a second round of multiplex PCR, after which size selection and purification were carried out. Libraries were sequenced paired-end with 100 bp reads on an Illumina HiSeq2000. SOAPnuke was used to process the raw data, removing reads that contained adapters or uncalled bases, had a mean Phred below 15, or lacked an exact match to the constant primer or identifier. COPE v1.2.5 was used to merge the high-quality paired reads, and each unique nucleotide sequence was defined as a clonotype. MiTCR v1.1 was used to align clonotypes to the IMGT TRBV, TRBD and TRBJ reference segments. Only V-J combinations with frequency above 0.0001, covering 99% to 99.2% of repertoires, were analysed. A TCS score was defined as the ratio of F50 (clonal expansion) to E x V (chaos), with BLOSUM62-based TCRdist applied between CDR3 peptides within each V-J. Welch's t-statistics and random forest reduced roughly 500 V-J features to 13, which were used in a naive Bayes classifier (R e1071). No statistical method was used to fix the sample size in advance, and group allocation was not hidden from the investigators. The paper describes TCR Vbeta CDR3 sequencing of about 140 peripheral blood samples, made up of under 50 ophthalmopathy patients, 70 to 75 hyperthyroidism patients and approximately 17 progressor patients.

This clonotype originated in a woman in her thirties with Graves disease. Donor details come from another sample of the same person, matched by shared clones. The chain joins TRBV7-9 to TRBJ2-2; no D gene call is confident. The specimen comprised peripheral blood mononuclear cells (PBMCs), sampled at new diagnosis, from a patient treated with antithyroid drugs. The DNA sequence reads TGTGCCAGCAGCTTAGCCCAGAGGAAAGGAAGGGTCACCGGGGAGCTGTTTTTT. This codes for CASSLAQRKGRVTGELFF.